This T cell receptor (beta chain) appears in the sequencing data of a study of T cell responses to AZD1222 COVID-19 vaccine. Background on the study: Combined were second doses at about 4 or about 12 weeks.

The method was immunoSEQ multiplex PCR; TCRdb's version includes in-frame clones alone and lacks a portion of them. The sample holds 85,000 to 90,000 clones, 88% seen once. Germline V gene lookup returns CDR1 LGHDT and CDR2 YNNKEL (reference sequence). V lost 6 bases to trimming and J lost 2 bases; unmatched junction nucleotides: 2. This CDR3 has 15 amino acids. The input for sequencing was peripheral blood, taken on day 0 of AZD1222 vaccination. The chain recombines TRBV3-1 (or the pseudogene TRBV3-2) with TRBJ2-1; 12 bases match TRBD2. The clonotype originates from an adult in good health. CDR3 nucleotides: TGTGCCAGCAGAGGACTAGCGGGACCCTACAATGAGCAGTTCTTC. It yields the protein CASRGLAGPYNEQFF.